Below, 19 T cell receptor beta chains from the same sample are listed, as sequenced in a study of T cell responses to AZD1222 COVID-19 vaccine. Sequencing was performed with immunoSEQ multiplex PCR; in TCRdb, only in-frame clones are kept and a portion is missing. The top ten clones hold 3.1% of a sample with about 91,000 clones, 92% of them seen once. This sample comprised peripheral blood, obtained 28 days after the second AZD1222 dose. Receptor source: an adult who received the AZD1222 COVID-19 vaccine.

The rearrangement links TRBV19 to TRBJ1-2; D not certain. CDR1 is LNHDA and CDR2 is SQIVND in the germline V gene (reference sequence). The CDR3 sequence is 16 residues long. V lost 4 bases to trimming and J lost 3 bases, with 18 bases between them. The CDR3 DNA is TGTGCCAGTAGTACCCAAGGAACAAACGGGGACTATGGCTACACCTTC. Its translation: CASSTQGTNGDYGYTF.

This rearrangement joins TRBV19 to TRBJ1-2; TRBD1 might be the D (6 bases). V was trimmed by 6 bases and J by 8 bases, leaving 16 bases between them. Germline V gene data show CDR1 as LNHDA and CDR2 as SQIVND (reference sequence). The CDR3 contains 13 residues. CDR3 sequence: CASRDWTVGGYTF. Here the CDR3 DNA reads TGTGCCAGTAGGGATTGGACAGTCGGAGGCTACACCTTC.

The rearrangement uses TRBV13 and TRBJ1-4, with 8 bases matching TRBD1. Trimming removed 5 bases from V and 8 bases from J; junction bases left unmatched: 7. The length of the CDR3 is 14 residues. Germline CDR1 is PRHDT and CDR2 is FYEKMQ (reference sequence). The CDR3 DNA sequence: TGTGCCAGCAGCCTCCGGACAGGGCAGGAAAAACTGTTTTTT. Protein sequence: CASSLRTGQEKLFF. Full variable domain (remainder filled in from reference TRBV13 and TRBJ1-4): AAGVIQSPRHLIKEKRETATLKCYPIPRHDTVYWYQQGPGQDPQFLISFYEKMQSDKGSIPDRFSAQQFSDYHSELNMSSLELGDSALYFCASSLRTGQEKLFFGSGTQLSVL.

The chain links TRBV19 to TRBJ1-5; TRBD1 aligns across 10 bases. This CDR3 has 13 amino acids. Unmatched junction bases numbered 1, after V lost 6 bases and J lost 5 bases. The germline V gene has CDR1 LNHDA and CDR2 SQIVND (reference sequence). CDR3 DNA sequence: TGTGCCAGTAGCGGGACAGGGGATCAGCCCCAGCATTTT. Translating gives CASSGTGDQPQHF.

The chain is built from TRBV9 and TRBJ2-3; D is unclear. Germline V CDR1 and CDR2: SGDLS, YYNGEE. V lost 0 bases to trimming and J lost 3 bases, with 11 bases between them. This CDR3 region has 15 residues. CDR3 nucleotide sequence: TGTGCCAGCAGCGTAGAGGTCAGAGTAACAGATACGCAGTATTTT. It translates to CASSVEVRVTDTQYF.

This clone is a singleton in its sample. The CDR3 nucleotides read TGTGCCAGCAGGGACTCCGGGACAGGGGATGAAAAACTGTTTTTT. Protein product: CASRDSGTGDEKLFF. The chain employs TRBV3-1 (or the pseudogene TRBV3-2) and TRBJ1-4; 10 bases are shared with TRBD1. This CDR3 region has 15 residues. The V gene's germline CDR1 is LGHDT and CDR2 YNNKEL (reference sequence). V dropped 6 bases and J dropped 6; count of bases not matched to a gene: 7.

As DNA, the CDR3 is TGTGCCTGGAGTGACTGGGCCGGTTTTTACGAGCAGTACTTC. It is translated as CAWSDWAGFYEQYF. The chain joins TRBV30 to TRBJ2-7; D is undetermined. V shed 1 base and J shed 4 bases, with 14 bases lying between them. The CDR3 is made up of 14 amino acids. Germline V lookup: CDR1 GTSNPN, CDR2 SVGIG (reference sequence).

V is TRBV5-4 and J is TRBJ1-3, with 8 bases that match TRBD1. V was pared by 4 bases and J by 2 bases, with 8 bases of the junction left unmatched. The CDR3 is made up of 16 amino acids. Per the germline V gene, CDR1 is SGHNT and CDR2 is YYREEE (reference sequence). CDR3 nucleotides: TGTGCCAGCAGCACCGGGACAGGAGCGGCTGGAAACACCATATATTTT. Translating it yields CASSTGTGAAGNTIYF.

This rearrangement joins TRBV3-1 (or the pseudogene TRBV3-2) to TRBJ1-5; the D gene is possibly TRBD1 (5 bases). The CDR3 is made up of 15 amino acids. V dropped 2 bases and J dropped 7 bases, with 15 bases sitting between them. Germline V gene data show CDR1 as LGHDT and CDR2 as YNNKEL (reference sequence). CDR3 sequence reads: CASSQNWGPGQPQHF. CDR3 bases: TGTGCCAGCAGCCAAAACTGGGGACCGGGCCAGCCCCAGCATTTT.

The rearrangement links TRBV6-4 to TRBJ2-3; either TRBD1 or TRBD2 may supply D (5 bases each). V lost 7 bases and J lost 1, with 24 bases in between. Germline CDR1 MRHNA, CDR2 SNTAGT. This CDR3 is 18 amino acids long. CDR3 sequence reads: CASTIRGVGELRTDTQYF. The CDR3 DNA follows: TGTGCCAGCACTATAAGAGGGGTTGGGGAACTACGCACAGATACGCAGTATTTT.

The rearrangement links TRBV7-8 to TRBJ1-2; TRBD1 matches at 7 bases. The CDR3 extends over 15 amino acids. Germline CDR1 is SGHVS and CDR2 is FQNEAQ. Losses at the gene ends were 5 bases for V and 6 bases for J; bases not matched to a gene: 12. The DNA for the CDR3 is TGTGCCAGCAGCGTACTAGGCAGGGGGGGAGATGGCTACACCTTC. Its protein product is CASSVLGRGGDGYTF.

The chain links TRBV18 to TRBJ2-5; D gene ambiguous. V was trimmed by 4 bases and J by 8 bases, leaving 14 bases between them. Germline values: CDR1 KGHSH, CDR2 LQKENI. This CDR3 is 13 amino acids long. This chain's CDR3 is CASSQTERETQYF. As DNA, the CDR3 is TGTGCCAGCTCACAGACGGAAAGAGAAACCCAGTACTTC.

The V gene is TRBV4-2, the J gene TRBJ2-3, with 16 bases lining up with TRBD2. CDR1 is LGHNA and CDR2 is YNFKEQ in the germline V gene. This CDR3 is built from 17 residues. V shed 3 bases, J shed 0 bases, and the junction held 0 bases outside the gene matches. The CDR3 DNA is TGTGCCAGCAGCCAGGGACTAGCGGGGGGGAGCACAGATACGCAGTATTTT. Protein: CASSQGLAGGSTDTQYF.

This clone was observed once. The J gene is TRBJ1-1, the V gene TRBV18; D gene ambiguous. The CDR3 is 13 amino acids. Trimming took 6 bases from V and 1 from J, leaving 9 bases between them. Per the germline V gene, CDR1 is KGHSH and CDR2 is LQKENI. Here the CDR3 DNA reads TGTGCCAGCTCCAGGACGGAGAACACTGAAGCTTTCTTT. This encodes CASSRTENTEAFF.

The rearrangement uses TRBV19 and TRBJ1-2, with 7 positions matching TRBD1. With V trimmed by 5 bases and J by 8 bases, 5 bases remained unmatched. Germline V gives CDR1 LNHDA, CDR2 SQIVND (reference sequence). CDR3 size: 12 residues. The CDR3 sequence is CASSPTGPGYTF. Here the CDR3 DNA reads TGTGCCAGTAGTCCGACAGGGCCGGGCTACACCTTC. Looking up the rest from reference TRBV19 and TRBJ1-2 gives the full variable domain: DGGITQSPKYLFRKEGQNVTLSCEQNLNHDAMYWYRQDPGQGLRLIYYSQIVNDFQKGDIAEGYSVSREKKESFPLTVTSAQKNPTAFYLCASSPTGPGYTFGSGTRLTVV.

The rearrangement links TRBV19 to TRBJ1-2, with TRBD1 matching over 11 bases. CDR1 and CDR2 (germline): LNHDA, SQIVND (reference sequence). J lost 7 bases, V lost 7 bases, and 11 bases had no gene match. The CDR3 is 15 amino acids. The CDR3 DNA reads TGTGCCAGTACCTTCCGGACAGGGGGCCTGTTTGGCTACACCTTC. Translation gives CASTFRTGGLFGYTF.

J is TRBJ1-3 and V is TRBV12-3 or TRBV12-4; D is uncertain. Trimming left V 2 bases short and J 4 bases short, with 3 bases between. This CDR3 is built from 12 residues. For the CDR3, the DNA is TGTGCCAGCAGTTTAAAGGGAAACACCATATATTTT. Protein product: CASSLKGNTIYF.

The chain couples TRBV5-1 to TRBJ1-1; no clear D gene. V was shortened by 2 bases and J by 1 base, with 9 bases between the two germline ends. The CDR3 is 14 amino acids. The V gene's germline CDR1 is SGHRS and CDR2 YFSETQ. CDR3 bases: TGCGCCAGCAGCTTTTCCGAAGAGAACACTGAAGCTTTCTTT. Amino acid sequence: CASSFSEENTEAFF.

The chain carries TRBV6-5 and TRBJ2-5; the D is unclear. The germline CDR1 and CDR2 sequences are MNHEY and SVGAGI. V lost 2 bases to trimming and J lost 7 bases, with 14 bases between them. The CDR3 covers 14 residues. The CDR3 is CASSYPDMSGTQYF. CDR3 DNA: TGTGCCAGCAGTTACCCTGACATGTCTGGGACCCAGTACTTC.